The 29 T cell receptor beta chains below all came from one sample that was sequenced in a study of blood T cells in healthy people across ages. Then a second PCR, running about 7 to 11 cycles, was carried out with a sample-barcoded 5' primer and a J-beta primer mix. TCRdb re-derived calls from the 5' RACE reads in MiXCR, one entry per CDR3 protein. The table records roughly 1.4 million distinct CDR3 sequences, approximately 59% of them present only once. Sequenced: blood. The receptor set was obtained from a man younger than 35 in good health.

The rearrangement links TRBV6-5 to TRBJ1-5; possibly TRBD1 for D (5 bases). V shed 0 bases and J shed 3 bases, with 12 bases lying between them. The CDR3 has 16 amino acids. Germline V CDR1 and CDR2: MNHEY, SVGAGI. CDR3 nucleotide sequence: TGTGCCAGCAGTTACTCGTATCCGGGGGACAATCAGCCCCAGCATTTT. Amino acid sequence: CASSYSYPGDNQPQHF.

V gene TRBV4-3 combines with J gene TRBJ2-4; TRBD1 agrees at 8 bases. The closer fit of TRBJ2-7 to the DNA end suggests the J call may be wrong. The CDR3 consists of 16 residues. The germline gives CDR1 LGHNA, CDR2 YSLEER. The CDR3 protein is CASRLYQGAIGYEQYF. The CDR3 coding sequence is TGCGCCAGCAGGCTGTATCAGGGGGCGATTGGGTACGAGCAGTACTTC.

The rearrangement links TRBV4-3 to TRBJ2-1; a possible D gene is TRBD1 (6 bases). Trimming took off 0 bases at V and 7 bases at J, with 22 bases between the two ends. This CDR3 is 18 amino acids long. Looked up from germline, CDR1 is LGHNA and CDR2 is YSLEER. CDR3 region: CASSQDELGYREKNEQFF. In DNA, the CDR3 is TGCGCCAGCAGCCAAGACGAGTTAGGTTACAGGGAGAAAAATGAGCAGTTCTTC.

This chain connects TRBV7-9 to TRBJ2-3; TRBD2 matches 12 bases. The length of the CDR3 is 16 residues. Looked up from germline, CDR1 is SEHNR and CDR2 is FQNEAQ (reference sequence). V trimming: 2 bases; J trimming: 5 bases; junction bases outside the gene matches: 5. In DNA form, the CDR3 reads TGTGCCAGCAGCTTACCCAGACTAGCGGGGGAAGATACGCAGTATTTT. As protein: CASSLPRLAGEDTQYF. Filled out from reference TRBV7-9 and TRBJ2-3, the complete variable domain reads DTGVSQNPRHKITKRGQNVTFRCDPISEHNRLYWYRQTLGQGPEFLTYFQNEAQLEKSRLLSDRFSAERPKGSFSTLEIQRTEQGDSAMYLCASSLPRLAGEDTQYFGPGTRLTVL.

This chain uses TRBV27 with TRBJ2-1, with TRBD2 matching 9 bases. Germline CDR1 reads MNHEY; CDR2 reads SMNVEV (reference sequence). Trimming cost V 0 bases and J 4 bases; bases outside gene matches: 4. The CDR3 runs to 16 residues. The CDR3 nucleotides read TGTGCCAGCAGTTTATCTCGGGCGGGGGGGTACAATGAGCAGTTCTTC. Its translation: CASSLSRAGGYNEQFF.

The V gene is TRBV20-1, the J gene TRBJ2-1; 8 bases are a match to TRBD1. The length of the CDR3 is 14 residues. V gave up 6 bases and J gave up 5 bases; unmatched junction bases: 9. The germline CDR1 and CDR2 sequences are DFQATT and SNEGSKA (reference sequence). DNA of the CDR3: TGCAGTGCCCTCGACAGGGGTAAGCACAATGAGCAGTTCTTC. Its protein product is CSALDRGKHNEQFF.

V usage is TRBV25-1 and J usage is TRBJ2-7; TRBD1 or TRBD2 may be the D gene (5 bases each). V was cut by 3 bases and J by 0 bases, with 12 bases left in between. This CDR3 region has 15 residues. Looked up from germline, CDR1 is MGHDK and CDR2 is SYGVNS. The CDR3 bases are TGTGCCAGCAGTGAGGGTCGGGACGGCTCCTACGAGCAGTACTTC. Translated: CASSEGRDGSYEQYF.

The chain is built from TRBV20-1 and TRBJ1-1; TRBD1 might be the D (5 bases). The CDR3 is made up of 13 amino acids. Germline V gene data show CDR1 as DFQATT and CDR2 as SNEGSKA (reference sequence). CDR3 sequence: CNGARATGTEAFF. CDR3 DNA: TGCAACGGGGCTCGGGCAACGGGCACTGAAGCTTTCTTT.

The gene calls are TRBV7-2 and TRBJ2-2; unclear D gene. Per the germline V gene, CDR1 is SGHTA and CDR2 is FQGNSA. This CDR3 has 12 residues. Trimming stripped 5 bases from V and 6 bases from J, with 7 bases between. The CDR3 here is CASSIPPGELFF. The CDR3 DNA reads as TGTGCCAGCAGCATCCCGCCCGGGGAGCTGTTTTTT.

This clonotype was found a few times. The chain carries TRBV2 and TRBJ2-1; no reliable D call. CDR1 is SNHLY, CDR2 FYNNEI, per germline. The germline V and J ends were trimmed by 0 bases and 6 bases, with 9 bases remaining between them. The CDR3 extends over 14 amino acids. CDR3 loop: CASSEATAVNEQFF. As DNA, the CDR3 is TGTGCCAGCAGTGAAGCAACAGCAGTCAATGAGCAGTTCTTC. Using reference TRBV2 and TRBJ2-1 for the parts outside the CDR3, the full variable domain is EPEVTQTPSHQVTQMGQEVILRCVPISNHLYFYWYRQILGQKVEFLVSFYNNEISEKSEIFDDQFSVERPDGSNFTLKIRSTKLEDSAMYFCASSEATAVNEQFFGPGTRLTVL.

The chain joins TRBV2 to TRBJ2-7, with 11 positions matching TRBD1. V trimming: 9 bases; J trimming: 5 bases; junction bases outside the gene matches: 6. Germline loops: CDR1 SNHLY, CDR2 FYNNEI. The CDR3 has 13 amino acids. The CDR3 is CARSGTGGNEQYF. CDR3 nucleotides: TGTGCCAGATCCGGGACAGGGGGAAACGAGCAGTACTTC.

The rearrangement links TRBV4-2 to TRBJ1-5; D is perhaps TRBD1 (5 bases). V was trimmed by 0 bases and J by 8 bases, leaving 14 bases between them. Germline lookup yields CDR1 LGHNA and CDR2 YNFKEQ. This CDR3 spans 15 amino acids. CDR3 sequence: CASSQDLRAGKPQHF. The DNA for the CDR3 is TGTGCCAGCAGCCAAGATCTCAGGGCCGGGAAGCCCCAGCATTTT.

V and J are TRBV5-1 and TRBJ2-7, with D hard to call. The CDR3 covers 14 residues. Germline lookup yields CDR1 SGHRS and CDR2 YFSETQ. The germline V and J ends were trimmed by 4 bases and 2 bases, with 13 bases remaining between them. The CDR3 is CASSPPSSTYEQYF. CDR3 coding DNA: TGCGCCAGCAGCCCACCCAGTTCTACCTACGAGCAGTACTTC.

The V gene is TRBV2, the J gene TRBJ2-2; D is unresolved. Trimming removed 10 bases at V and 9 bases at J, with 24 bases between. The CDR3 loop spans 15 amino acids. Germline values: CDR1 SNHLY, CDR2 FYNNEI. In nucleotides, the CDR3 is TGTGCCACCGATGTGTCCGATATGGCACCCCGGGAGCTGTTTTTT. This encodes CATDVSDMAPRELFF.

The chain is built from TRBV2 and TRBJ2-2; no firm D call. V was pared by 3 bases and J by 9 bases, with 11 bases between. The germline V gene has CDR1 SNHLY and CDR2 FYNNEI. The CDR3 has 13 residues. The CDR3 DNA follows: TGTGCCAGCAGTGATCCAATCAGTTGGGAGCTGTTTTTT. The encoded protein is CASSDPISWELFF.

V and J are TRBV7-9 and TRBJ2-5, with D tentatively TRBD1 or TRBD2 (5 bases each). Trimming shortened V by 6 bases and J by 3 bases, and 11 bases separated the two germline ends. The V gene's germline CDR1 is SEHNR and CDR2 FQNEAQ (reference sequence). The CDR3 covers 13 residues. CDR3 nucleotide sequence: TGTGCCAGCAGGAGGGGAGTTAAAGAGACCCAGTACTTC. This translates into CASRRGVKETQYF.

This clonotype was counted once. J is TRBJ2-1 and V is TRBV18, with D unclear. Germline V gene sequence: CDR1 KGHSH, CDR2 LQKENI. Trimming pared 2 bases from V and 7 bases from J, leaving 15 bases between. This CDR3 is 15 amino acids long. CDR3 DNA: TGTGCCAGCTCACCAGTAACGGGCAGACGGAATGAGCAGTTCTTC. Residues: CASSPVTGRRNEQFF.

This clonotype was observed a handful of times. V and J are TRBV4-3 and TRBJ2-6, with 8 bases identical to TRBD1. After removal of 4 bases from V and 3 bases from J, the junction contained 8 bases not matched to a gene. This CDR3 is built from 17 residues. Germline V gene lookup returns CDR1 LGHNA and CDR2 YSLEER. The CDR3 loop is CASSRYYRGNGANVLTF. CDR3 sequence (DNA): TGCGCCAGCAGCCGTTATTACAGGGGGAATGGGGCCAACGTCCTGACTTTC.

This chain joins TRBV6-6 and TRBJ2-4; D is perhaps TRBD1 or TRBD2 (5 bases each). Germline V lookup: CDR1 MNHNY, CDR2 SVGAGI (reference sequence). V lost 9 bases to trimming and J lost 1 base, with 22 bases between them. CDR3 length: 17 amino acids. The CDR3 DNA sequence: TGTGCCAGTCATATATCGGCGAGGGGTTTGGCCAAAAACATTCAGTACTTC. Protein product: CASHISARGLAKNIQYF.

The chain joins TRBV4-3 to TRBJ2-2, with D perhaps TRBD1 (6 bases). Germline lookup yields CDR1 LGHNA and CDR2 YSLEER. V lost 1 base to trimming and J lost 4 bases, with 13 bases between them. The CDR3 contains 16 residues. CDR3 residues: CASSQVKGVGTGELFF. CDR3 nucleotides: TGCGCCAGCAGCCAAGTTAAGGGGGTGGGCACCGGGGAGCTGTTTTTT.

This chain connects TRBV6-6 to TRBJ2-1; possibly TRBD1 for D (5 bases). CDR1 MNHNY and CDR2 SVGAGI come from the germline V gene (reference sequence). The CDR3 totals 14 residues. The V end was cut by 10 bases, the J end by 7 bases, with 20 bases between. CDR3 residues: CAKDTDTGRNEQFF. Here the CDR3 DNA reads TGTGCCAAGGACACGGACACCGGACGAAATGAGCAGTTCTTC.

For this clonotype: Compared with germline, one end of the junction differs, possibly owing to a read error. This chain connects TRBV7-9 to TRBJ2-4; possible D gene TRBD1, 5 bases. The J call may be mistaken, given a closer DNA end match to TRBJ2-7. Germline V lookup: CDR1 SEHNR, CDR2 FQNEAQ (reference sequence). The CDR3 totals 12 residues. CDR3: CASSLRENEQYF. The CDR3 DNA sequence: TGTGCTAGCAGCCTCAGGGAAAACGAGCAGTACTTC.

About this clonotype: One end of the junction does not line up with germline, which may come from a read error. This rearrangement joins TRBV2 to TRBJ2-2; D remains ambiguous. Germline loops: CDR1 SNHLY, CDR2 FYNNEI. The CDR3 contains 15 residues. The CDR3 reads CASSESVRNTGELFF. In nucleotides, the CDR3 is TGTGCCAGCAGTGAAAGCGTGCGGAACACTGGGGAGCTGTTTTTT.

J is TRBJ2-7 and V is TRBV4-1; a weak D match, TRBD2 (6 bases). The CDR3 has 16 amino acids. CDR1 and CDR2 from the germline V gene are MGHRA and YSYEKL. Trimming left V 1 base short and J 4 bases short, with 17 bases between. The CDR3 loop reads CASSQAVGGRTYEQYF. The CDR3 bases are TGCGCCAGCAGCCAAGCCGTCGGAGGGAGAACTTACGAGCAGTACTTC.

The V call is TRBV25-1, the J call TRBJ2-7, with 10 positions matching TRBD2. CDR3 length: 15 amino acids. V was pared by 2 bases and J by 4 bases, with 5 bases of the junction left unmatched. Germline V gene sequence: CDR1 MGHDK, CDR2 SYGVNS. The CDR3 loop is CASSELAGVRYEQYF. CDR3 in DNA: TGTGCCAGCAGTGAACTAGCGGGAGTAAGGTACGAGCAGTACTTC.

DNA of the CDR3: TGCGCCAGCAGCAGCCAGGGGGCGAGTGAGACCCAGTACTTC. Amino acid sequence: CASSSQGASETQYF. The V gene is TRBV5-1, the J gene TRBJ2-4, with 8 bases identical to TRBD1. Gene TRBJ2-5 matches the end of the DNA better, so the J call may be wrong. CDR1 SGHRS and CDR2 YFSETQ come from the germline V gene. This CDR3 region has 14 residues.

The chain is built from TRBV7-6 and TRBJ2-3; TRBD1 is a possible D gene (6 bases). Germline V gives CDR1 SGHVS, CDR2 FNYEAQ. This CDR3 has 14 amino acids. V lost 6 bases and J 1 base, leaving 11 bases between the germline ends. CDR3 protein: CASRPDRRTDTQYF. The DNA of the CDR3 is TGTGCCAGCAGACCCGACAGGCGCACAGATACGCAGTATTTT.

The chain joins TRBV7-2 to TRBJ2-5; 9 nucleotides align to TRBD2. The length of the CDR3 is 18 residues. The ends lost 3 bases at V and 4 bases at J; junction bases unmatched: 15. Germline CDR1 reads SGHTA; CDR2 reads FQGNSA. The DNA for the CDR3 is TGTGCCAGCAGCTTTAACATGGCGGGGGGGCTGTGGGGAGAGACCCAGTACTTC. It is translated as CASSFNMAGGLWGETQYF.

The genes are TRBV7-2 and TRBJ2-7; D remains unclear. TRBJ2-1 explains the end of the DNA better; the J call may be wrong. The CDR3 is made up of 14 amino acids. From germline, CDR1 is SGHTA and CDR2 FQGNSA. DNA of the CDR3: TGTGCCAGCAGCTTAGCGGGCCCGCCTTTGGAGCAGTTCTTC. Translating gives CASSLAGPPLEQFF.